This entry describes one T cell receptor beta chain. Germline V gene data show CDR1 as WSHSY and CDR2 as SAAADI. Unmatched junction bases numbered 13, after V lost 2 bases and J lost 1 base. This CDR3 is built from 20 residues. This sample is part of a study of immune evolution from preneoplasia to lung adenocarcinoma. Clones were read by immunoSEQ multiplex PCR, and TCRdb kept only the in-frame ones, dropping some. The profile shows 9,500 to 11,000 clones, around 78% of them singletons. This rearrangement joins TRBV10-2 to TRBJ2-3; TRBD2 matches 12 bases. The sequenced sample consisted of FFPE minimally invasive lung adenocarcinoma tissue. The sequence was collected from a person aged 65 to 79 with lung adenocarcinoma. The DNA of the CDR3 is TGCGCCAGCAGTGAGAATGTCGGACTAGCGGGATATGGGGGCACAGATACGCAGTATTTT. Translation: CASSENVGLAGYGGTDTQYF.